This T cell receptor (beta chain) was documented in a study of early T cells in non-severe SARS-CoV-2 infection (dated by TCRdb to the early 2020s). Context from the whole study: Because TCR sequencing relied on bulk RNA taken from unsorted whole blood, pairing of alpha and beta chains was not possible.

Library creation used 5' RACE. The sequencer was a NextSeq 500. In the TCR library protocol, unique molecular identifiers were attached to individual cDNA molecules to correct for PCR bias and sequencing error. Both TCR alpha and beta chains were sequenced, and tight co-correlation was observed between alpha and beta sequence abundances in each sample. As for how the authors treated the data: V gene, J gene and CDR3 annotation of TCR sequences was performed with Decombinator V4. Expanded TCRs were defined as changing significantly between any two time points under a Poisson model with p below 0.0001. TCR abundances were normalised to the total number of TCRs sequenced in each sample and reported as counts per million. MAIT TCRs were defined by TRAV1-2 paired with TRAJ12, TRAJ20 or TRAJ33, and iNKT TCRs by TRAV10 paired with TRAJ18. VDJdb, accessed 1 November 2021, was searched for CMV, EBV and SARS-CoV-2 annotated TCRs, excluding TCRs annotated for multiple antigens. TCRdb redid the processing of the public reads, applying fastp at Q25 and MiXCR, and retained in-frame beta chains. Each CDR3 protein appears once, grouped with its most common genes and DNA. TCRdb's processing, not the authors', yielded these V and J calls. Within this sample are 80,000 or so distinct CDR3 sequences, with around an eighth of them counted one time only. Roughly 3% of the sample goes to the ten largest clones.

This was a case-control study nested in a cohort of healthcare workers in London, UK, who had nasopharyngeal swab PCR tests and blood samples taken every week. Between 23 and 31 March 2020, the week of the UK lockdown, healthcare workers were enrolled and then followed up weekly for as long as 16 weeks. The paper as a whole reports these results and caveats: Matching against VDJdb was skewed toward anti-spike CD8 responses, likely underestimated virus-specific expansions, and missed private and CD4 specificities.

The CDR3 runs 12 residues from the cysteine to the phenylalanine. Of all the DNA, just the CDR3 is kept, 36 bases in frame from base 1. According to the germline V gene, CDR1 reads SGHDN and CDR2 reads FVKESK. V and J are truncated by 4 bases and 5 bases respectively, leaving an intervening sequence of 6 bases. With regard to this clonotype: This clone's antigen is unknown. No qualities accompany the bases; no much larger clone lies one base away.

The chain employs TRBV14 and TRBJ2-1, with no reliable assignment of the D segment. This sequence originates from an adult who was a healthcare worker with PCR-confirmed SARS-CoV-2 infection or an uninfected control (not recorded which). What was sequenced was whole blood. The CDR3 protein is CASSPTHNEQFF. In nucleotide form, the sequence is TGTGCCAGCAGCCCCACCCACAATGAGCAGTTCTTC.